These 22 T cell receptor beta chains originate from one sample sequenced in a study of shared clonotypes between healthy human individuals. The data were produced by immunoSEQ multiplex PCR, yet TCRdb's version contains in-frame clones alone and is incomplete. Of about 2.2 million clones listed, 93% are singletons. Cells designated naive CD8 were CD45RO-negative and were positively selected for CCR7, with terminally differentiated effector memory CD45RA+ cells excluded. The specimen sequenced was naive CD8+ T cells from PBMCs. The receptor set was obtained from a man younger than 30 in good health. Some clones in this sample may be carry-over from other donors' samples.

The J gene is TRBJ2-5, the V gene TRBV7-9; no firm D call. CDR1 and CDR2 from the germline V gene are SEHNR and FQNEAQ (reference sequence). The CDR3 consists of 13 residues. Trimming stripped 5 bases from V and 5 bases from J, with 12 bases between. The CDR3 sequence is CASSPPLGETQYF. Written as DNA, the CDR3 is TGTGCCAGCAGCCCTCCTTTGGGGGAGACCCAGTACTTC.

The V call is TRBV19, the J call TRBJ1-1, with D perhaps matching TRBD1 (6 bases). Germline values: CDR1 LNHDA, CDR2 SQIVND (reference sequence). The length of the CDR3 is 18 residues. With 0 bases removed from V and 2 bases from J, the gap between germline ends came to 19 bases. For the CDR3, the DNA is TGTGCCAGTAGTATAGACTCCCGGCAGGGGTGGGGTAACACTGAAGCTTTCTTT. Protein product: CASSIDSRQGWGNTEAFF.

DNA of the CDR3: TGTGCCAGCTCACCGTCGGCGCGGGAGGGTATCTACGAGCAGTACTTC. It encodes CASSPSAREGIYEQYF. V gene TRBV18 combines with J gene TRBJ2-7, with TRBD2 matching 9 bases. This CDR3 is built from 16 residues. Germline V gives CDR1 KGHSH, CDR2 LQKENI. The V segment lost 3 bases and the J segment 3 bases; nucleotides outside the gene matches: 9.

The CDR3 reads CASRLAGETGELFF. The CDR3, as DNA: TGTGCCAGCCGTCTCGCAGGAGAGACCGGGGAGCTGTTTTTT. V is TRBV6-4 and J is TRBJ2-2; D ambiguous. Trimming removed 8 bases at V and 5 bases at J, with 15 bases between. Germline-derived CDR1 and CDR2 are MRHNA and SNTAGT. CDR3 size: 14 residues.

This clone appeared once. This chain links TRBV9 with TRBJ2-3; D gene uncertain. The V gene's germline CDR1 is SGDLS and CDR2 YYNGEE. The CDR3 covers 13 residues. Trimming cost V 3 bases and J 5 bases, with 10 bases left between them. The CDR3 DNA sequence: TGTGCCAGCAGCGCGAGCAAGGGAGATACGCAGTATTTT. Protein sequence: CASSASKGDTQYF.

The chain combines TRBV19 with TRBJ1-5; no reliable D call. The CDR3 is 15 amino acids. Per germline, CDR1 LNHDA and CDR2 SQIVND (reference sequence). V was trimmed by 3 bases and J by 9 bases, leaving 18 bases between them. CDR3 residues: CASSITLSPGRPQHF. CDR3 bases: TGTGCCAGTAGTATTACCTTGTCGCCGGGGAGGCCCCAGCATTTT.

In its sample, this clone was seen a few times. The V and J genes are TRBV4-1 and TRBJ1-2; D perhaps matches TRBD1 (6 bases). The CDR3 runs to 12 residues. The germline gives CDR1 MGHRA, CDR2 YSYEKL. Trimming shortened V by 4 bases and J by 5 bases, and 8 bases separated the two germline ends. DNA for the CDR3: TGCGCCAGCAGCCCGGACAGTTATGGCTACACCTTC. Amino acid sequence: CASSPDSYGYTF.

The chain employs TRBV11-2 and TRBJ2-3, with TRBD2 matching 12 bases. The CDR3 runs to 18 residues. Germline assignment: CDR1 SGHAT and CDR2 FQNNGV. V dropped 2 bases and J dropped 1; count of bases not matched to a gene: 7. The CDR3: CASSLSGLAGGGTDTQYF. The CDR3 DNA reads TGTGCCAGCAGCTTATCGGGGCTAGCGGGAGGGGGCACAGATACGCAGTATTTT. Combining the CDR3 with reference TRBV11-2 and TRBJ2-3 gives the whole variable domain EAGVAQSPRYKIIEKRQSVAFWCNPISGHATLYWYQQILGQGPKLLIQFQNNGVVDDSQLPKDRFSAERLKGVDSTLKIQPAKLEDSAVYLCASSLSGLAGGGTDTQYFGPGTRLTVL.

The gene calls are TRBV7-9 and TRBJ2-2; TRBD2 matches at 8 bases. The CDR3 spans 15 residues. Trimming at V came to 8 bases and at J to 4 bases, leaving 9 bases not matched to a gene. Germline V gives CDR1 SEHNR, CDR2 FQNEAQ (reference sequence). The CDR3 spells CASEGGRSTTGELFF. The DNA for the CDR3 is TGTGCCAGCGAGGGCGGGAGGTCTACCACCGGGGAGCTGTTTTTT.

The genes are TRBV7-8 and TRBJ2-7; D call uncertain. Trimming shortened V by 1 base and J by 2 bases, and 9 bases separated the two germline ends. This CDR3 spans 14 amino acids. The germline CDR1 and CDR2 sequences are SGHVS and FQNEAQ. This CDR3 reads CASSLVQATYEQYF. The CDR3 DNA follows: TGTGCCAGCAGCTTAGTCCAGGCAACCTACGAGCAGTACTTC.

The J gene is TRBJ2-7, the V gene TRBV5-5; 8 nucleotides align to TRBD2. There are 16 residues in the CDR3. The germline V gene encodes CDR1 SGHKS and CDR2 YYEKEE (reference sequence). V was clipped by 0 bases and J by 3 bases; unmatched bases: 8. The CDR3 loop is CASSLVIAGLHYEQYF. CDR3 coding DNA: TGTGCCAGCAGCTTGGTCATAGCGGGACTCCACTACGAGCAGTACTTC.

This clone was counted a single time. The chain joins TRBV5-5 to TRBJ2-7, with TRBD2 as a possible D gene (5 bases). The CDR3 extends over 18 amino acids. V lost 4 bases to trimming and J lost 1 base, with 24 bases between them. Germline CDR1 and CDR2: SGHKS and YYEKEE (reference sequence). The CDR3 reads CASSPAGTVRTESYEQYF. The CDR3 nucleotides read TGTGCCAGCAGCCCGGCGGGCACGGTAAGGACGGAATCCTACGAGCAGTACTTC.

The V gene is TRBV7-2, the J gene TRBJ2-1; 11 bases are a match to TRBD2. The germline V gene has CDR1 SGHTA and CDR2 FQGNSA. The V and J ends lost 1 base and 8 bases, in that order; junction bases with no gene match: 4. The CDR3 covers 15 residues. The CDR3 loop reads CASSLGASGRYEQFF. The CDR3 coding sequence is TGTGCCAGCAGCTTAGGGGCTAGCGGGAGGTATGAGCAGTTCTTC.

In the case of this clone: The sample carries other DNA sequences with the same CDR3. The chain joins TRBV9 to TRBJ2-3; D is perhaps TRBD1 (6 bases). The ends were cut back, 0 bases at V and 1 base at J, with 9 bases in the middle. From germline, CDR1 is SGDLS and CDR2 YYNGEE. This CDR3 spans 15 amino acids. Here the CDR3 reads CASSVEGVRTDTQYF. CDR3 DNA: TGTGCCAGCAGCGTAGAGGGGGTGCGCACAGATACGCAGTATTTT.

The V call is TRBV5-6, the J call TRBJ2-7; D not certain. The germline gives CDR1 SGHDT, CDR2 YYEEEE. Trimming left V 2 bases short and J 4 bases short, with 16 bases between. The CDR3 length is 15 residues. This CDR3 reads CASSFGGSGPYEQYF. The CDR3 DNA reads as TGTGCCAGCAGCTTTGGTGGGTCTGGCCCTTACGAGCAGTACTTC.

V usage is TRBV10-1 and J usage is TRBJ2-2; a possible D gene is TRBD2 (6 bases). The CDR3 covers 15 residues. The germline V and J ends were trimmed by 8 bases and 4 bases, with 17 bases remaining between them. Germline CDR1 is WNHNN and CDR2 is SYGVQD (reference sequence). CDR3 nucleotide sequence: TGCGCCAGCGCGGGACGGAGAGCGGGCACCGGGGAGCTGTTTTTT. Amino acid sequence: CASAGRRAGTGELFF.

This clone appeared a few times. The same CDR3 is also encoded by other DNA sequences in this sample. The V gene is TRBV29-1, the J gene TRBJ2-2; D call uncertain. This CDR3 spans 13 amino acids. Germline CDR1 and CDR2: SQVTM and ANQGSEA. V lost 4 bases and J 0 bases, leaving 6 bases between the germline ends. CDR3: CSVVPANTGELFF. The CDR3 DNA reads as TGCAGCGTTGTTCCCGCGAACACCGGGGAGCTGTTTTTT.

V is TRBV29-1 and J is TRBJ2-7, with D tentatively TRBD2 (5 bases). This CDR3 has 11 residues. V was shortened by 6 bases and J by 3 bases, with 9 bases between the two germline ends. Germline CDR1 reads SQVTM; CDR2 reads ANQGSEA. In nucleotides, the CDR3 is TGCAGCGTGCGACTACTCTACGAGCAGTACTTC. Translating gives CSVRLLYEQYF.

The chain is built from TRBV5-1 and TRBJ1-2, with TRBD1 as a possible D gene (5 bases). Trimming took 2 bases from V and 0 from J, leaving 20 bases between them. The CDR3 extends over 18 amino acids. Germline CDR1 is SGHRS and CDR2 is YFSETQ. In DNA form, the CDR3 reads TGCGCCAGCAGCTTTGCAGGGCATTTAAAATTTCCTAACTATGGCTACACCTTC. It specifies CASSFAGHLKFPNYGYTF.

The sample holds one count of this clone. The chain combines TRBV9 with TRBJ2-2; a weak D match, TRBD2 (5 bases). The CDR3 totals 17 residues. Deletions cut 0 bases from V and 0 bases from J, with 12 bases between. The V gene's germline CDR1 is SGDLS and CDR2 YYNGEE. The CDR3 DNA sequence: TGTGCCAGCAGCGTAGCCCAACTAGGGACGAACACCGGGGAGCTGTTTTTT. Residues: CASSVAQLGTNTGELFF. The full variable domain, completed using reference TRBV9 and TRBJ2-2, is DSGVTQTPKHLITATGQRVTLRCSPRSGDLSVYWYQQSLDQGLQFLIQYYNGEERAKGNILERFSAQQFPDLHSELNLSSLELGDSALYFCASSVAQLGTNTGELFFGEGSRLTVL.

The V call is TRBV6-1, the J call TRBJ2-7; 9 positions agree with TRBD2. The CDR3 contains 17 residues. V lost 2 bases to trimming and J lost 2 bases; unmatched junction nucleotides: 10. Germline values: CDR1 MNHNS, CDR2 SASEGT. This chain's CDR3 is CASSELAGNPNPYEQYF. As DNA, the CDR3 is TGTGCCAGCAGTGAACTAGCGGGGAATCCAAACCCCTACGAGCAGTACTTC.

This sequence joins TRBV7-2 and TRBJ1-2; 7 nucleotides match TRBD1. Germline CDR1 is SGHTA and CDR2 is FQGNSA. The V and J ends lost 4 bases and 6 bases, in that order; junction bases with no gene match: 8. The CDR3 totals 14 residues. This chain's CDR3 is CASSYKTGNHGYTF. The CDR3 DNA reads as TGTGCCAGCAGCTACAAGACAGGGAACCATGGCTACACCTTC.